This TCR beta chain derives from a study of CD8 T cells in Susac syndrome. Trimming left V 1 base short and J 1 base short, with 10 bases between. Per germline, CDR1 GTSNPN and CDR2 SVGIG (reference sequence). The CDR3 is made up of 14 amino acids. RNA totalling 0.5 to 1 ug underwent reverse transcription with random hexamers. TCRdb recomputed calls from the immunoSEQ multiplex PCR reads with MiXCR, one row per CDR3 protein. The table shows around 62,000 distinct CDR3 sequences, with approximately 92% occurring only once. The genes are TRBV30 and TRBJ1-1, with a possible D match to TRBD1 (6 bases). The receptor was isolated from a human donor in good health. Sequencing was carried out using CD8+ T cells from PBMCs. The CDR3 spells CAWSGGRGNTEAFF. The CDR3, as DNA: TGTGCCTGGAGTGGGGGCAGGGGGAACACTGAAGCTTTCTTT. Full variable domain (outside the CDR3, taken from reference TRBV30 and TRBJ1-1): SQTIHQWPATLVQPVGSPLSLECTVEGTSNPNLYWYRQAAGRGLQLLFYSVGIGQISSEVPQNLSASRPQDRQFILSSKKLLLSDSGFYLCAWSGGRGNTEAFFGQGTRLTVV.